Listed below are T cell receptor beta chains from one sample, sequenced in a study of blood T cell repertoires in COVID-19. Method: immunoSEQ multiplex PCR; TCRdb's copy keeps in-frame clones and lacks some. The sample shows 130,000 to 150,000 clones, less than 85% of them seen only once. Sequences were obtained from peripheral blood. All receptors come from a human donor in a cohort sampled during active COVID-19. Both conserved end residues are part of each CDR3. The D gene is left open where the match is weak. Only some rows state a clone size, as once, few, many or a class for expanded clones.

V	J	size	D	CDR3	DNA
TRBV7-2	TRBJ2-3	NA	TRBD2	CASSLVSRSSGGAADTQYF	TGTGCCAGCAGCTTAGTCAGTCGGTCTAGCGGGGGGGCCGCAGATACGCAGTATTTT
TRBV15	TRBJ2-2	NA	NA	CATRAVWLNTGELFF	TGTGCCACCAGGGCCGTATGGTTGAACACCGGGGAGCTGTTTTTT
TRBV6-4	TRBJ2-1	NA	NA	CASSDQIQGGEQFF	TGTGCCAGCAGTGACCAGATTCAGGGAGGTGAGCAGTTCTTC
TRBV28	TRBJ1-5	few	NA	CASTLQGDQPQHF	TGTGCCAGCACCTTACAGGGAGATCAGCCCCAGCATTTT
TRBV19	TRBJ2-7	NA	TRBD1	CASSIPGQGYEQYF	TGTGCCAGTAGTATTCCGGGACAGGGTTACGAGCAGTACTTC
TRBV9	TRBJ2-5	once	NA	CASSAWGQRETQYF	TGTGCCAGCAGCGCCTGGGGGCAGCGAGAGACCCAGTACTTC
TRBV7-9	TRBJ1-5	NA	NA	CASSREGNQPQHF	TGTGCCAGCAGCCGAGAGGGCAACCAGCCCCAGCATTTT
TRBV19	TRBJ1-2	once	TRBD1	CASSILDRGDYGYTF	TGTGCCAGTAGTATACTGGACAGGGGTGACTATGGCTACACCTTC
TRBV28	TRBJ1-4	NA	TRBD1	CASRGQTGGDEKLFF	TGTGCCAGCAGGGGGCAGACAGGGGGCGATGAAAAACTGTTTTTT
TRBV19	TRBJ2-1	NA	TRBD2	CASSGGEGAGARREQFF	TGTGCCAGTAGTGGGGGCGAAGGAGCGGGGGCCCGTCGGGAGCAGTTCTTC
TRBV5-5	TRBJ2-7	NA	NA	CASSLVRQTTYEQYF	TGTGCCAGCAGCTTGGTTCGACAGACGACATACGAGCAGTACTTC
TRBV5-1	TRBJ2-1	NA	TRBD2	CASSFRTSNEQFF	TGCGCCAGCAGCTTTAGGACTAGCAATGAGCAGTTCTTC
TRBV6-5	TRBJ1-3	NA	TRBD1	CASRGQAGNTIYF	TGTGCCAGCAGAGGACAGGCTGGAAACACCATATATTTT
TRBV6-2/TRBV6-3	TRBJ2-7	NA	NA	CASSRLRTATYEQYF	TGTGCCAGCAGTCGCCTCCGGACAGCGACCTACGAGCAGTACTTC
TRBV4-3	TRBJ2-2	NA	NA	CASSQRGARDGELFF	TGCGCCAGCAGTCAACGGGGGGCACGGGACGGGGAGCTGTTTTTT
TRBV5-6	TRBJ1-2	NA	TRBD1	CASSPGQEAYGYTF	TGTGCCAGCAGCCCGGGACAGGAGGCGTATGGCTACACCTTC
TRBV15	TRBJ2-1	NA	TRBD1	CATSRGRGLEGRNEQFF	TGTGCCACCAGCAGAGGCAGGGGGCTTGAGGGTAGGAATGAGCAGTTCTTC
TRBV18	TRBJ2-2	NA	TRBD1	CASSRQGADTGELFF	TGTGCCAGCTCCCGGCAGGGGGCGGACACCGGGGAGCTGTTTTTT
TRBV30	TRBJ2-7	few	NA	CAWTRGSTSEQYF	TGTGCCTGGACCCGGGGATCTACTAGTGAGCAGTACTTC
TRBV5-1	TRBJ2-2	NA	NA	CASSLWGVNRNTGELFF	TGCGCCAGCAGCTTGTGGGGGGTGAATAGGAACACCGGGGAGCTGTTTTTT
TRBV6-5	TRBJ2-2	NA	NA	CATGSLNTGELFF	TGTGCCACAGGCTCTTTGAACACCGGGGAGCTGTTTTTT
TRBV15	TRBJ2-5	NA	NA	CATSWSGAQETQYF	TGTGCCACCAGCTGGAGTGGTGCTCAGGAGACCCAGTACTTC
TRBV19	TRBJ1-3	NA	NA	CASSISATAGNTIYF	TGTGCCAGTAGTATATCGGCGACAGCTGGAAACACCATATATTTT
TRBV19	TRBJ1-4	NA	TRBD1	CASSTRTGPATNEKLFF	TGTGCCAGTAGTACGCGGACAGGGCCTGCAACTAATGAAAAACTGTTTTTT
TRBV5-1	TRBJ2-3	once	TRBD2	CASSLSGVPDTQYF	TGCGCCAGCAGCTTGAGCGGGGTCCCAGATACGCAGTATTTT